Listed here are 30 T cell receptor beta chains from one sample, sequenced in a study of T cell responses to AZD1222 COVID-19 vaccine. The method was immunoSEQ multiplex PCR; TCRdb's version includes in-frame clones alone and lacks a portion of them. The top ten hold 5.5% to 7% of the sample, which has roughly 93,000 clones, 80% to 90% seen once. The input for sequencing was peripheral blood, taken on day 0 of AZD1222 vaccination. These receptors were collected from an adult in good health.

The gene calls are TRBV19 and TRBJ1-1; TRBD1 might be the D (5 bases). Germline V gene lookup returns CDR1 LNHDA and CDR2 SQIVND (reference sequence). The CDR3 totals 15 residues. Deletions cut 7 bases from V and 1 base from J, with 16 bases between. CDR3 region: CASMWVRGPNTEAFF. The CDR3 coding sequence is TGTGCCAGTATGTGGGTTAGGGGACCGAACACTGAAGCTTTCTTT.

This chain connects TRBV16 to TRBJ2-7; a weak D match, TRBD2 (6 bases). Trimming left V 0 bases short and J 9 bases short, with 9 bases between. The germline CDR1 and CDR2 sequences are KGHSY and FQNENV. The CDR3 sequence is 12 residues long. This chain's CDR3 is CASSQSAGGQYF. The CDR3, as DNA: TGTGCCAGCAGCCAATCAGCCGGGGGGCAGTACTTC.

The chain couples TRBV5-5 to TRBJ2-5; 8 bases align to TRBD1. There are 17 residues in the CDR3. The junction had 14 bases not matched to a gene; V was cut back by 6 bases and J by 1 base. Germline CDR1 is SGHKS and CDR2 is YYEKEE (reference sequence). The CDR3 is CASNQFGQGIVQETQYF. In DNA form, the CDR3 reads TGTGCCAGCAACCAATTTGGACAGGGTATAGTCCAAGAGACCCAGTACTTC.

The chain couples TRBV9 to TRBJ2-6; D is possibly TRBD2 (5 bases). Per the germline V gene, CDR1 is SGDLS and CDR2 is YYNGEE. The length of the CDR3 is 15 residues. CDR3 sequence reads: CASAGVPSGANVLTF. The CDR3 coding sequence is TGTGCTTCGGCCGGGGTCCCCTCTGGGGCCAACGTCCTGACTTTC.

This clone occurred a few times. The chain recombines TRBV5-1 with TRBJ2-1; D call uncertain. Germline loops: CDR1 SGHRS, CDR2 YFSETQ. The CDR3 extends over 16 amino acids. V was cut by 3 bases and J by 2 bases, with 15 bases left in between. The CDR3 region is CASSYDLLVTYNEQFF. The CDR3 bases are TGCGCCAGCAGCTACGACCTCCTCGTAACCTACAATGAGCAGTTCTTC.

V gene TRBV11-2 combines with J gene TRBJ2-7; 7 positions agree with TRBD1. The CDR3 consists of 15 residues. The J segment lost 2 bases and the V segment lost 5 bases, leaving 9 bases of the junction unmatched. Germline V gene lookup returns CDR1 SGHAT and CDR2 FQNNGV. The CDR3 protein is CASSLKRDRAYEQYF. For the CDR3, the DNA is TGTGCCAGCAGCCTTAAAAGGGACAGAGCCTACGAGCAGTACTTC.

This sequence joins TRBV5-1 and TRBJ2-2; D gene ambiguous. Looked up from germline, CDR1 is SGHRS and CDR2 is YFSETQ. V lost 4 bases and J 4 bases, leaving 5 bases between the germline ends. The CDR3 has 12 residues. The CDR3 DNA is TGCGCCAGCAGCCTCTTCACCGGGGAGCTGTTTTTT. This encodes CASSLFTGELFF.

This chain's CDR3 is CSASGRAGVTDEQYF. The CDR3 DNA is TGCAGTGCTAGTGGGAGAGCGGGAGTTACCGACGAGCAGTACTTC. This chain uses TRBV20-1 with TRBJ2-7; 8 positions match TRBD2. The junction had 12 bases not matched to a gene; V was cut back by 3 bases and J by 5 bases. In germline, CDR1 is DFQATT, CDR2 SNEGSKA (reference sequence). The CDR3 extends over 15 amino acids.

The chain links TRBV7-6 to TRBJ1-1, with no clear D. The germline CDR1 and CDR2 sequences are SGHVS and FNYEAQ. Deletions cut 1 base from V and 1 base from J, with 7 bases between. CDR3 length: 14 residues. The CDR3 sequence is CASSLVGGNTEAFF. CDR3 in DNA: TGTGCCAGCAGCTTAGTCGGTGGGAACACTGAAGCTTTCTTT.

The table lists this clone with a few counts. The rearrangement joins TRBV12-3 or TRBV12-4 to TRBJ1-6; no firm D call. Trimming left V 6 bases short and J 8 bases short, with 8 bases between. This CDR3 is built from 12 residues. This chain's CDR3 is CASSRSYSPLHF. The CDR3 nucleotides are TGTGCCAGCAGCCGGAGCTATTCACCCCTCCACTTT.

V is TRBV13 and J is TRBJ2-3; the D gene is possibly TRBD1 (6 bases). This CDR3 comprises 18 residues. V was cut by 1 base and J by 0 bases, with 17 bases left in between. Germline values: CDR1 PRHDT, CDR2 FYEKMQ (reference sequence). Here the CDR3 DNA reads TGTGCCAGCAGCTTAGAAGGTGCCAGGGGATGGAGCACAGATACGCAGTATTTT. Translated, it gives CASSLEGARGWSTDTQYF. The whole variable domain, filled in from reference TRBV13 and TRBJ2-3, reads AAGVIQSPRHLIKEKRETATLKCYPIPRHDTVYWYQQGPGQDPQFLISFYEKMQSDKGSIPDRFSAQQFSDYHSELNMSSLELGDSALYFCASSLEGARGWSTDTQYFGPGTRLTVL.

About this clone: Relative to the germline gene, one junction end is altered; a read error may explain this. This chain uses TRBV5-1 with TRBJ2-5; 10 bases line up with TRBD1. The CDR3 contains 15 residues. The germline gives CDR1 SGHRS, CDR2 YFSETQ. The CDR3 spells CASSLDRGSEETQYF. CDR3 nucleotides: TGCGCCAGCAGTTTGGACAGGGGGTCGGAAGAGACCCAGTACTTC.

The rearrangement joins TRBV19 to TRBJ1-1, with D perhaps TRBD1 (5 bases). The germline V gene has CDR1 LNHDA and CDR2 SQIVND (reference sequence). The CDR3 has 15 residues. Trimming took off 0 bases at V and 0 bases at J, with 8 bases between the two ends. The CDR3 DNA is TGTGCCAGTAGTATAGAAGGGGTAATGAACACTGAAGCTTTCTTT. Its protein is CASSIEGVMNTEAFF.

This clone was seen only once. This rearrangement joins TRBV27 to TRBJ1-6; D is uncertain. CDR3 length: 15 residues. The germline gives CDR1 MNHEY, CDR2 SMNVEV (reference sequence). With 1 base removed from V and 10 bases from J, the gap between germline ends came to 14 bases. The CDR3 DNA reads as TGTGCCAGCAGTTTATATCTCCCGGTAGGGTCACCCCTCCACTTT. Protein product: CASSLYLPVGSPLHF.

The chain links TRBV2 to TRBJ1-4; unclear D gene. Trimming removed 4 bases from V and 6 bases from J, with 15 bases in between. This CDR3 is 15 amino acids long. Germline V gene sequence: CDR1 SNHLY, CDR2 FYNNEI. The CDR3 is CASSAQWQVDEKLFF. CDR3 nucleotide sequence: TGTGCCAGCAGTGCGCAGTGGCAGGTCGATGAAAAACTGTTTTTT.

The rearrangement joins TRBV18 to TRBJ1-1; the match to TRBD1 covers 8 bases. V lost 3 bases to trimming and J lost 4 bases; unmatched junction nucleotides: 7. The length of the CDR3 is 15 residues. The germline CDR1 and CDR2 sequences are KGHSH and LQKENI. The CDR3: CASSPMGQEGTEAFF. Here the CDR3 DNA reads TGTGCCAGCTCACCGATGGGACAGGAGGGCACTGAAGCTTTCTTT. The variable domain in full, with the rest retrieved from reference TRBV18 and TRBJ1-1, is NAGVMQNPRHLVRRRGQEARLRCSPMKGHSHVYWYRQLPEEGLKFMVYLQKENIIDESGMPKERFSAEFPKEGPSILRIQQVVRGDSAAYFCASSPMGQEGTEAFFGQGTRLTVV.

Remarks on this clone: The sample carries other DNA sequences with the same CDR3. V is TRBV30 and J is TRBJ2-7; a possible D gene is TRBD1 (5 bases). The V and J ends lost 2 bases and 4 bases respectively, with 6 bases between them. This CDR3 region has 11 residues. Germline V gene lookup returns CDR1 GTSNPN and CDR2 SVGIG (reference sequence). CDR3 sequence (DNA): TGTGCCTGGAGTCCAGGGTACGAGCAGTACTTC. The encoded protein is CAWSPGYEQYF.

V is TRBV18 and J is TRBJ2-4, with 9 bases aligning to TRBD1. V lost 4 bases to trimming and J lost 0 bases; unmatched junction nucleotides: 10. This CDR3 spans 18 amino acids. Looked up from germline, CDR1 is KGHSH and CDR2 is LQKENI. CDR3: CASSLLTGTGSAKNIQYF. The CDR3 DNA follows: TGTGCCAGCTCACTTCTTACCGGGACAGGGTCAGCCAAAAACATTCAGTACTTC.

The rearrangement links TRBV30 to TRBJ2-5; 8 nucleotides align to TRBD1. There are 15 residues in the CDR3. V dropped 1 base and J dropped 4; count of bases not matched to a gene: 8. Germline V lookup: CDR1 GTSNPN, CDR2 SVGIG (reference sequence). Here the CDR3 DNA reads TGTGCCTGGAGTGACGAGGGCAGGGGGCGAGAGACCCAGTACTTC. Protein sequence: CAWSDEGRGRETQYF.

V gene TRBV30 combines with J gene TRBJ2-7, with 7 bases fitting TRBD1. With 4 bases clipped from V and 0 bases from J, the junction kept 3 bases outside the gene matches. The germline gives CDR1 GTSNPN, CDR2 SVGIG (reference sequence). There are 13 residues in the CDR3. DNA of the CDR3: TGTGCCTGGACCGGGACAGTCTCCTACGAGCAGTACTTC. It specifies CAWTGTVSYEQYF.

This rearrangement joins TRBV2 to TRBJ2-7, with TRBD1 as a possible D gene (7 bases). This CDR3 spans 15 amino acids. From germline, CDR1 is SNHLY and CDR2 FYNNEI. Trimming removed 2 bases at V and 4 bases at J, with 15 bases between. The CDR3 region is CASSEFAGGRYEQYF. The CDR3 region has the DNA TGTGCCAGCAGTGAATTCGCAGGGGGGCGATACGAGCAGTACTTC.

The rearrangement uses TRBV5-5 and TRBJ1-5; D ambiguous. The CDR3 has 13 residues. V gave up 4 bases and J gave up 0 bases, with 5 bases separating them. The germline V gene has CDR1 SGHKS and CDR2 YYEKEE (reference sequence). The DNA of the CDR3 is TGTGCCAGCAGCCTCAGTAGCAATCAGCCCCAGCATTTT. Encoded protein: CASSLSSNQPQHF.

The V call is TRBV7-2, the J call TRBJ1-4; possibly TRBD1 for D (5 bases). The ends were cut back, 6 bases at V and 8 bases at J, with 19 bases in the middle. This CDR3 comprises 15 residues. Germline V gene data show CDR1 as SGHTA and CDR2 as FQGNSA. In DNA form, the CDR3 reads TGTGCCAGCAGTCGGGACCGCGGGGGAGGGGAAAAACTGTTTTTT. Translating it yields CASSRDRGGGEKLFF.

The chain has TRBV6-1 and TRBJ2-7; D call uncertain. CDR3 length: 14 amino acids. V shed 2 bases and J shed 5 bases, with 13 bases lying between them. CDR1 is MNHNS, CDR2 SASEGT, per germline. The CDR3 loop is CASSESPVRHEQYF. In DNA, the CDR3 is TGTGCCAGCAGTGAAAGCCCAGTTAGGCACGAGCAGTACTTC.

In this sample, this clone turned up once. The gene calls are TRBV5-6 and TRBJ1-1, with D possibly TRBD1 on 5 matching bases. This CDR3 spans 13 amino acids. Trimming pared 4 bases from V and 10 bases from J, leaving 17 bases between. Germline V lookup: CDR1 SGHDT, CDR2 YYEEEE. The CDR3 is CASSPGSGTGAFF. The CDR3 region has the DNA TGTGCCAGCAGCCCCGGGTCCGGGACGGGAGCTTTCTTT.

The CDR3 nucleotides read TGTGCCAGCCGGGACCGCACAGATACGCAGTATTTT. Protein sequence: CASRDRTDTQYF. The chain combines TRBV7-8 with TRBJ2-3; D possibly matches TRBD1 or TRBD2 (5 bases each). The CDR3 covers 12 residues. Trimming took off 8 bases at V and 1 base at J, with 7 bases between the two ends. The germline V gene encodes CDR1 SGHVS and CDR2 FQNEAQ. The variable domain in full, with the rest retrieved from reference TRBV7-8 and TRBJ2-3, is GAGVSQSPRYKVAKRGQDVALRCDPISGHVSLFWYQQALGQGPEFLTYFQNEAQLDKSGLPSDRFFAERPEGSVSTLKIQRTQQEDSAVYLCASRDRTDTQYFGPGTRLTVL.

This chain uses TRBV5-1 with TRBJ1-1; 10 positions match TRBD1. CDR3 length: 16 residues. Trimming removed 0 bases from V and 2 bases from J; junction bases left unmatched: 4. Germline CDR1 is SGHRS and CDR2 is YFSETQ. As DNA, the CDR3 is TGCGCCAGCAGCTTGGGGACAGGGGGACCTAACACTGAAGCTTTCTTT. This codes for CASSLGTGGPNTEAFF. Full variable domain (remainder filled in from reference TRBV5-1 and TRBJ1-1): KAGVTQTPRYLIKTRGQQVTLSCSPISGHRSVSWYQQTPGQGLQFLFEYFSETQRNKGNFPGRFSGRQFSNSRSEMNVSTLELGDSALYLCASSLGTGGPNTEAFFGQGTRLTVV.

The chain links TRBV7-9 to TRBJ1-1; D gene unclear. The CDR3 loop spans 13 amino acids. Trimming cost V 5 bases and J 0 bases, with 7 bases left between them. Germline V CDR1 and CDR2: SEHNR, FQNEAQ (reference sequence). DNA for the CDR3: TGTGCCAGCAGCGACACCATGAACACTGAAGCTTTCTTT. It yields the protein CASSDTMNTEAFF. The complete variable domain, with remaining parts taken from reference TRBV7-9 and TRBJ1-1, reads DTGVSQNPRHKITKRGQNVTFRCDPISEHNRLYWYRQTLGQGPEFLTYFQNEAQLEKSRLLSDRFSAERPKGSFSTLEIQRTEQGDSAMYLCASSDTMNTEAFFGQGTRLTVV.

This sequence joins TRBV12-1 and TRBJ2-7. TRBV12-1 is described as a pseudogene. CDR3 length equals 14 residues. CDR3 sequence reads: CASSPVSGENEQYF. CDR3 DNA: TGTGCCAGCAGCCCCGTTTCGGGCGAGAACGAGCAGTACTTC.

This chain connects TRBV3-1 (or the pseudogene TRBV3-2) to TRBJ1-1, with D perhaps TRBD1 (5 bases). The CDR3 is 14 amino acids. V was shortened by 1 base and J by 0 bases, with 6 bases between the two germline ends. In germline, CDR1 is LGHDT, CDR2 YNNKEL (reference sequence). The CDR3 here is CASSQGGMNTEAFF. CDR3 sequence (DNA): TGTGCCAGCAGCCAAGGGGGGATGAACACTGAAGCTTTCTTT.